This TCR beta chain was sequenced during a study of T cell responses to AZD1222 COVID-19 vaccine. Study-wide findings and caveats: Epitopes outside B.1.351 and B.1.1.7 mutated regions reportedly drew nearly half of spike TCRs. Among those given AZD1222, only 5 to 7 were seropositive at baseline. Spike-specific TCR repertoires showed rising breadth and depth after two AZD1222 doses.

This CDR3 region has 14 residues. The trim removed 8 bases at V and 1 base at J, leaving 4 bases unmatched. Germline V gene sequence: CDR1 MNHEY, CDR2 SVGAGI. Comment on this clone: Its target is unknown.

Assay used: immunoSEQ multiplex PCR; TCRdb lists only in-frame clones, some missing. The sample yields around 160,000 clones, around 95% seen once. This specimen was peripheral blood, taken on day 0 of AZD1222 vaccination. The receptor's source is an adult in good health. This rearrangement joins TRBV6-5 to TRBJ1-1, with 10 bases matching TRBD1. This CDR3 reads CASPGTGENTEAFF. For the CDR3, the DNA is TGTGCCAGCCCCGGGACAGGGGAGAACACTGAAGCTTTCTTT.